These T cell receptor beta chains were read from a single sample in a study of tumor-infiltrating lymphocytes in primary liver carcinoma. MiXCR, applied by TCRdb to the multiplex PCR reads, yields one record per CDR3 protein. The data show almost 200,000 distinct CDR3 sequences, around three fifths seen once. Specimen: peripheral blood. All receptors come from a woman aged 60-75 years with primary liver carcinoma and hepatitis B virus infection. Each CDR3 is given with its conserved first and last residue. The D gene is left open where the match is weak. For some rows the clone size is stated as once, few or many, or as a class when expanded; others skip it.

CTGSILTGEDTRELFF | TGTACCGGCAGCATATTGACAGGGGAGGACACCAGGGAGCTGTTTTTT | TRBD1 | once | TRBJ2-2 | TRBV6-1
CASCVPGLHYNEQFF | TGTGCCAGCTGCGTCCCGGGACTTCATTACAATGAGCAGTTCTTC | NA | NA | TRBJ2-1 | TRBV11-2
CASSLAAAARGKQFF | TGTGCCAGCAGCTTGGCAGCGGCTGCTCGGGGTAAGCAGTTCTTC | NA | NA | TRBJ2-1 | TRBV11-3
CASSQLIQREGGVRYF | TGCGCCAGCAGCCAACTGATTCAGCGGGAGGGGGGTGTGCGGTACTTC | TRBD2 | NA | TRBJ2-5 | TRBV4-1
CVSTDTDTQYF | TGTGTCAGCACGGACACGGATACGCAGTATTTT | NA | once | TRBJ2-3 | TRBV11-2
CTSSLRPVEQETQYF | TGTACCAGCAGCTTAAGGCCAGTGGAACAAGAGACCCAGTACTTC | NA | NA | TRBJ2-5 | TRBV11-2
CASSRLTQGEVYEQYF | TGTGCCAGCAGCCGACTAACACAGGGTGAGGTCTACGAGCAGTACTTC | NA | medium-sized | TRBJ2-7 | TRBV11-2
CANSPGGYGYEQYF | TGTGCCAACAGTCCTGGGGGGTACGGCTACGAGCAGTACTTC | NA | NA | TRBJ2-7 | TRBV6-5
CASSLPFDYEQYF | TGTGCCAGCAGTTTGCCGTTCGACTACGAGCAGTACTTC | NA | NA | TRBJ2-7 | TRBV12-3/TRBV12-4
CASSSVSGGGRELFF | TGTGCCAGCAGCTCAGTTAGCGGGGGGGGCCGGGAGCTGTTTTTT | TRBD2 | NA | TRBJ2-2 | TRBV7-8
CATSGREKGNEQFF | TGTGCCACCAGTGGGCGGGAGAAGGGCAATGAGCAGTTCTTC | TRBD2 | NA | TRBJ2-1 | TRBV24-1
CASSLRQGMGKTQYF | TGTGCCAGCAGCCTCCGACAGGGGATGGGGAAGACCCAGTACTTC | TRBD1 | NA | TRBJ2-5 | TRBV11-2
CTSSLGRGVGQPQHF | TGTACCAGCAGCTTAGGCCGAGGAGTCGGTCAGCCCCAGCATTTT | NA | NA | TRBJ1-5 | TRBV13
CASRSWGEGADTQYF | TGTGCCAGCCGATCTTGGGGGGAGGGCGCAGATACGCAGTATTTT | TRBD2 | NA | TRBJ2-3 | TRBV28
CASSYGGPPNEQFF | TGTGCCAGCAGTTACGGAGGGCCCCCCAATGAGCAGTTCTTC | NA | many | TRBJ2-1 | TRBV6-2/TRBV6-3
CTSSLAGITGELFF | TGTACCAGCAGCTTGGCCGGGATCACCGGGGAGCTGTTTTTT | NA | NA | TRBJ2-2 | TRBV5-5
CSVEDGRTSGRAGDTQYF | TGCAGCGTTGAAGACGGAAGGACTAGCGGGAGGGCCGGGGATACGCAGTATTTT | TRBD2 | many | TRBJ2-3 | TRBV29-1
CASSQESTRLAGNEQYF | TGTGCCAGCAGCCAAGAATCAACGAGACTAGCGGGAAACGAGCAGTACTTC | TRBD2 | many | TRBJ2-7 | TRBV4-2
CASSLSPEGDFQQFF | TGCGCCAGCAGCTTATCTCCTGAGGGAGACTTTCAGCAGTTCTTC | NA | NA | TRBJ2-1 | TRBV5-1
CTSSRDGTTKETQYF | TGTACCAGCAGCCGAGACGGGACTACAAAAGAGACCCAGTACTTC | TRBD2 | NA | TRBJ2-5 | TRBV4-2
CASNFEPGGNTEAFF | TGTGCCAGCAACTTTGAACCCGGCGGTAACACCGAAGCTTTCTTT | NA | NA | TRBJ1-1 | TRBV11-2
CASSPGLSSGANVLTF | TGTGCCAGCAGTCCGGGACTTTCATCTGGGGCCAACGTCCTGACTTTC | NA | NA | TRBJ2-6 | TRBV6-6
CSVGGTSSKYNEQFF | TGCAGCGTTGGAGGGACTAGCAGTAAGTACAATGAGCAGTTCTTC | TRBD2 | once | TRBJ2-1 | TRBV29-1
CTVTKRAGRGSDNEQFF | TGCACTGTTACTAAACGCGCAGGCAGAGGTAGCGACAATGAGCAGTTCTTC | NA | NA | TRBJ2-1 | TRBV29-1
CASSEGQLLF | TGTGCCAGCAGTGAAGGACAGCTTTTGTTC | NA | once | TRBJ2-7 | TRBV2
CASGRTGDGANVLTF | TGCGCCAGCGGAAGGACAGGGGATGGGGCCAACGTCCTGACTTTC | TRBD1 | NA | TRBJ2-6 | TRBV10-2
CASRKQGYNVQFF | TGTGCCAGCAGAAAACAGGGCTACAATGTACAGTTCTTC | NA | NA | TRBJ2-1 | TRBV12-3/TRBV12-4
CSADWEETQYF | TGCAGCGCGGACTGGGAAGAGACCCAGTACTTC | NA | many | TRBJ2-5 | TRBV29-1